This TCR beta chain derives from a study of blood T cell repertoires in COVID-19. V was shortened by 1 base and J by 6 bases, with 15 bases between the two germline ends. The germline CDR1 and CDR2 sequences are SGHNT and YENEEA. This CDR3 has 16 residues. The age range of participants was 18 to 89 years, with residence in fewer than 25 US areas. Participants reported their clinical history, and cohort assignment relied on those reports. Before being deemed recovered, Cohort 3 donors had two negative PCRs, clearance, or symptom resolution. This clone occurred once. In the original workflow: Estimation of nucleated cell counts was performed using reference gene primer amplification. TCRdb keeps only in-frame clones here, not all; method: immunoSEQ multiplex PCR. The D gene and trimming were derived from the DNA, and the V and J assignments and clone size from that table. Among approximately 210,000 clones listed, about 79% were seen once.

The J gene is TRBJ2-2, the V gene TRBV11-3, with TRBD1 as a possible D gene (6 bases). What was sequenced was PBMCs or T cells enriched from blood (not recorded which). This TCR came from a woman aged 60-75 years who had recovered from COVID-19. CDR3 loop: CASSLGQGHKSGELFF. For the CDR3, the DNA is TGTGCCAGCAGCTTAGGTCAGGGGCACAAATCCGGGGAGCTGTTTTTT.